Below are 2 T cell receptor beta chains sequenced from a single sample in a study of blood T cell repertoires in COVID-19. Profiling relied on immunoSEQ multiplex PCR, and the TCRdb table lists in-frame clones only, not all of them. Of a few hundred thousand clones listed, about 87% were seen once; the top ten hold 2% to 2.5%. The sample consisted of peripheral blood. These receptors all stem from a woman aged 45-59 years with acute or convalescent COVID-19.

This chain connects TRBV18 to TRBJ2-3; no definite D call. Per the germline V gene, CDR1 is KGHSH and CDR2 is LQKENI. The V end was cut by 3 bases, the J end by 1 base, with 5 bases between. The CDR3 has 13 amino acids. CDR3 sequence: CASSPSRTDTQYF. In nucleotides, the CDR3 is TGTGCCAGCTCACCCTCTCGCACAGATACGCAGTATTTT.

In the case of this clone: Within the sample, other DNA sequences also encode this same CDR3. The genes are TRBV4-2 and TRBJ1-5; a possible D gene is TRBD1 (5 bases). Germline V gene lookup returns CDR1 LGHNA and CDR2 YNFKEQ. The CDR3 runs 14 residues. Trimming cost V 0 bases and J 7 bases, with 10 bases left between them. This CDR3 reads CASSQDRVGQPQHF. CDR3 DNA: TGTGCCAGCAGCCAAGACAGGGTGGGACAGCCCCAGCATTTT.